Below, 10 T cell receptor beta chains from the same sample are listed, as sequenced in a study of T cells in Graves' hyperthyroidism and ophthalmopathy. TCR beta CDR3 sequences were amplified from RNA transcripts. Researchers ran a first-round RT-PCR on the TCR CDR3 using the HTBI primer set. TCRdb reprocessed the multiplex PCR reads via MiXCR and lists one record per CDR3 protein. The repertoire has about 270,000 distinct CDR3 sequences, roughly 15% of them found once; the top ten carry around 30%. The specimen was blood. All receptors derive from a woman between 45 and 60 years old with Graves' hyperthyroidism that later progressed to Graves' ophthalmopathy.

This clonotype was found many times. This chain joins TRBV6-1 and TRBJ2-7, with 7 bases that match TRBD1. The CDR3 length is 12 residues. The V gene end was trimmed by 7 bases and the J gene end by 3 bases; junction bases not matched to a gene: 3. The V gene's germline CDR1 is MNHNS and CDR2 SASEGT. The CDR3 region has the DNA TGTGCCAGCACCCGGGACAGCTACGAGCAGTACTTC. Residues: CASTRDSYEQYF.

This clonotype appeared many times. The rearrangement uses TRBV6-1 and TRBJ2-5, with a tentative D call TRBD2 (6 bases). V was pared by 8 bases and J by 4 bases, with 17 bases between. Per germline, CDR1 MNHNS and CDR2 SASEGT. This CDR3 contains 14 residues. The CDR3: CASLAETRGETQYF. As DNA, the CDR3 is TGTGCCAGCTTAGCGGAAACTCGGGGAGAGACCCAGTACTTC.

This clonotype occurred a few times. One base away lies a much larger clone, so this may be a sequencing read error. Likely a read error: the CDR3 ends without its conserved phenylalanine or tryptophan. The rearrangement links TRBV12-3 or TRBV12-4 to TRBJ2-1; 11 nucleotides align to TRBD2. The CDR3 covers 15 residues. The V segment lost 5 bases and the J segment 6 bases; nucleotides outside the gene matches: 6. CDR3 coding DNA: TGTGCCAGCAGTAAACTAGCGGGAGTGTTCAATGAGCAGTTCCTC. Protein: CASSKLAGVFNEQFL.

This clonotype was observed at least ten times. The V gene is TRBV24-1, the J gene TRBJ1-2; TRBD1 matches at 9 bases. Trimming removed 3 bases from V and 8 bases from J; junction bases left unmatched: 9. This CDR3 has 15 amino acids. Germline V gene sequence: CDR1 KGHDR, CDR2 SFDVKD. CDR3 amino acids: CATSDPPGTGYGYTF. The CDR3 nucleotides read TGTGCCACCAGTGATCCTCCCGGGACAGGGTACGGCTACACCTTC.

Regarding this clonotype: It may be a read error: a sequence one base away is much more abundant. CDR3 protein: CSATGGLYNEQFF. DNA of the CDR3: TGCAGTGCCACAGGGGGCCTTTACAATGAGCAGTTCTTC. V is TRBV20-1 and J is TRBJ2-1; 9 bases align to TRBD1. Germline loops: CDR1 DFQATT, CDR2 SNEGSKA (reference sequence). V lost 6 bases, J lost 4 bases, and 4 bases stayed unmatched. The CDR3 totals 13 residues.

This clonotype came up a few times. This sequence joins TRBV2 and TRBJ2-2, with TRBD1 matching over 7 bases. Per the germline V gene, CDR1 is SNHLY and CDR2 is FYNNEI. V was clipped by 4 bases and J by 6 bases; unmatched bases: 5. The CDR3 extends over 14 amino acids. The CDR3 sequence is CASSATGYAGELFF. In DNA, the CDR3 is TGTGCCAGCAGTGCGACAGGGTACGCCGGGGAGCTGTTTTTT.

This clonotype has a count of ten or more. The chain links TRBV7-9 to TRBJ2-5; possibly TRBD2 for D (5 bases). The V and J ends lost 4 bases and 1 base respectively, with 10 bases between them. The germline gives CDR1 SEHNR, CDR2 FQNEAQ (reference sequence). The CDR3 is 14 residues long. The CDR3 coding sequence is TGTGCCAGCAGCTCCCTAGCTATCCAAGAGACCCAGTACTTC. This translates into CASSSLAIQETQYF.

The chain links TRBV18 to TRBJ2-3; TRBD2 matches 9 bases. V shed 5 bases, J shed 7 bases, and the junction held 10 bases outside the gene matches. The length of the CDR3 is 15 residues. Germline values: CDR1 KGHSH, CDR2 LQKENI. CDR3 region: CASSKGQREVYTQYF. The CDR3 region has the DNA TGTGCCAGCTCAAAGGGTCAGCGGGAGGTGTATACGCAGTATTTT.

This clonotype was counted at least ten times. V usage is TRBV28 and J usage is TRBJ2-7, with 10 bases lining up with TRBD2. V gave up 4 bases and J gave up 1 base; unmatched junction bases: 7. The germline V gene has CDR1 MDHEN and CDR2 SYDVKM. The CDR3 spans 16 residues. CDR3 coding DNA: TGTGCCAGCAGTTCGCTGCTAGCGGGGGCATCCTACGAGCAGTACTTC. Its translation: CASSSLLAGASYEQYF.

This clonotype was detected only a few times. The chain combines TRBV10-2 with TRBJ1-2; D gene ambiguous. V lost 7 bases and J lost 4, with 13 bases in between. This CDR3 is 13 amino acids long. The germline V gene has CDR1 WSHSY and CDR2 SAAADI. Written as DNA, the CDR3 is TGCGCCAGCAAAGGGCTAGGTGTCTATGGCTACACCTTC. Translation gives CASKGLGVYGYTF.